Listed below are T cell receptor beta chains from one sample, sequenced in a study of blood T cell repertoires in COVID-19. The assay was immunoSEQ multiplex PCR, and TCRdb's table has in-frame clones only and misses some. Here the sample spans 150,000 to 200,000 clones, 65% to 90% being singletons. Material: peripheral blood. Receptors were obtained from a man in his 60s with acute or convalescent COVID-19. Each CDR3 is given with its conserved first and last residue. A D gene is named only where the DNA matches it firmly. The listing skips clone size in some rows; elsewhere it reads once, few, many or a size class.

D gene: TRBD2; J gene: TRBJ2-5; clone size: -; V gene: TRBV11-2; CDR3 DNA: TGTGCCAGCAGCTTCAGGAGGAGCGGGAGAACGGAGACCCAGTACTTC; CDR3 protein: CASSFRRSGRTETQYF
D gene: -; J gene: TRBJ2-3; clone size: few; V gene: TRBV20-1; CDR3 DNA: TGCAGTGCTAGTATCGCAGATACGCAGTATTTT; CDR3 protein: CSASIADTQYF
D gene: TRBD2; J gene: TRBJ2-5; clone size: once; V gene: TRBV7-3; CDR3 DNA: TGTGCCAGCAGCTTAAGGGCGGGAGGTACGGGGGGGACCCAGTACTTC; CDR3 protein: CASSLRAGGTGGTQYF
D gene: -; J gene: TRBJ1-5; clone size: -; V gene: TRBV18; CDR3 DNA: TGTGCCAGCTCAACCGGGGGGCTGGGCAATCAGCCCCAGCATTTT; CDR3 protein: CASSTGGLGNQPQHF
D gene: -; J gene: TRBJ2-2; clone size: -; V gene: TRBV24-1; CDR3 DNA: TGTGCCACCGCCACCCAGGCCGGGGAGCTGTTTTTT; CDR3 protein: CATATQAGELFF
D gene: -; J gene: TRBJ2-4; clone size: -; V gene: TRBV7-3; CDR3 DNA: TGTGCCAGCAGCCAGGCCGCTTTAGGGGTTCAGTACTTC; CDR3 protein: CASSQAALGVQYF
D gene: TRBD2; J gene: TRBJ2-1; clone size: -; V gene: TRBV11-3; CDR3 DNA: TGTGCCAGCAGCTTTACTAGCGGGATAGGGGAGCAGTTCTTC; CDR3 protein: CASSFTSGIGEQFF
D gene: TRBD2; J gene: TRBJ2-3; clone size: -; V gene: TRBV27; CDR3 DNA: TGTGCCAGCAGTTTATACCGCGGGCTAGCGGGAGGAGATACGCAGTATTTT; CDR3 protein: CASSLYRGLAGGDTQYF
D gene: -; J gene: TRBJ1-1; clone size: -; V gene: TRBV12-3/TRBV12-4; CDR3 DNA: TGTGCCAGCAGTTTCGGCAGGGCCACTGAAGCTTTCTTT; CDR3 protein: CASSFGRATEAFF
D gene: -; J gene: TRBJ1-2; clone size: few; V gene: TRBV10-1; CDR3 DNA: TGCGCCAGCAGTGAGTCCGGCGGGTATGGCTACACCTTC; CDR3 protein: CASSESGGYGYTF
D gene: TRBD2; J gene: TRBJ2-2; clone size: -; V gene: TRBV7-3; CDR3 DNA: TGTGCCAGCAGCTCCACCGGGGGGGCAGGATCCGGGGAGCTGTTTTTT; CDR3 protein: CASSSTGGAGSGELFF
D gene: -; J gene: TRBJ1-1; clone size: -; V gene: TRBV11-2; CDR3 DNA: TGTGCCAGCAGCGCCCAGGGAGGTGCTGAAGCTTTCTTT; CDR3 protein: CASSAQGGAEAFF
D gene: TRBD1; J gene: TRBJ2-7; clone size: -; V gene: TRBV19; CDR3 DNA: TGTGCCAGTAGTATAGGACAGGGCTACGAGCAGTACTTC; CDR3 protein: CASSIGQGYEQYF
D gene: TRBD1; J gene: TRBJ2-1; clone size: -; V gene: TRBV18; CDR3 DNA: TGTGCCAGCTCACCCAAGACAGGGGGTGAGCAGTTCTTC; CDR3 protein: CASSPKTGGEQFF
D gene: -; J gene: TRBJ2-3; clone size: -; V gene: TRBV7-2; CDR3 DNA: TGTGCCAGCAGCTTAGCGCTAGATCTTTGGGATACGCAGTATTTT; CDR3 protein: CASSLALDLWDTQYF
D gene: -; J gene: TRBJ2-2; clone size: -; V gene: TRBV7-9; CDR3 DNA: TGTGCCCGCGGCGGGACAGTCACCGGGGAGCTGTTTTTT; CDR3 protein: CARGGTVTGELFF
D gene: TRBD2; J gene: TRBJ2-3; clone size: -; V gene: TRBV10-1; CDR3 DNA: TGCGCCAGCAGTGCGTTAGCGGGATCCCCCACAGATACGCAGTATTTT; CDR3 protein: CASSALAGSPTDTQYF
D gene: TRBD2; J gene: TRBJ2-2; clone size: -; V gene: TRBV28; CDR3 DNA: TGTGCCAGCAGTTTGAGGACTAGCGGGGACCTCACCGGGGAGCTGTTTTTT; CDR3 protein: CASSLRTSGDLTGELFF